This T cell receptor (beta chain) came from a study of T cell repertoires in cytomegalovirus infection. As for the study in general: The authors used CMV epitopes that were HLA-C-restricted (recently identified) and HLA-B-restricted (well studied). Both a matching HLA type and CMV infection were indicated by public TCR beta signatures. General study points: The ex vivo response was dominated by HLA-C-restricted CMV-specific TCR beta clonotypes. Carriers of CMV and the relevant HLA type were discriminated by public TCR beta frequency.

TCRdb re-called the reads with MiXCR, one entry per CDR3 protein. The sample contains about 920,000 distinct CDR3 sequences, under 40% of which appear only once. Trimming left V 5 bases short and J 0 bases short, with 10 bases between. The CDR3 extends over 13 amino acids. The germline V gene has CDR1 DFQATT and CDR2 SNEGSKA (reference sequence). Points on this clonotype: Antigen specificity is unknown.

This chain links TRBV20-1 with TRBJ2-5; D may be TRBD1 (7 bases). This clonotype was obtained from a human donor in good health (CMV status not recorded). Some clones in this sample may be carry-over from other donors' samples. The sample consisted of cultured CD8+ T cells from PBMCs, taken from culture after CMV antigen stimulation. Here the CDR3 reads CSAAGQNQETQYF. The CDR3 nucleotides read TGCAGTGCTGCGGGACAGAACCAAGAGACCCAGTACTTC.